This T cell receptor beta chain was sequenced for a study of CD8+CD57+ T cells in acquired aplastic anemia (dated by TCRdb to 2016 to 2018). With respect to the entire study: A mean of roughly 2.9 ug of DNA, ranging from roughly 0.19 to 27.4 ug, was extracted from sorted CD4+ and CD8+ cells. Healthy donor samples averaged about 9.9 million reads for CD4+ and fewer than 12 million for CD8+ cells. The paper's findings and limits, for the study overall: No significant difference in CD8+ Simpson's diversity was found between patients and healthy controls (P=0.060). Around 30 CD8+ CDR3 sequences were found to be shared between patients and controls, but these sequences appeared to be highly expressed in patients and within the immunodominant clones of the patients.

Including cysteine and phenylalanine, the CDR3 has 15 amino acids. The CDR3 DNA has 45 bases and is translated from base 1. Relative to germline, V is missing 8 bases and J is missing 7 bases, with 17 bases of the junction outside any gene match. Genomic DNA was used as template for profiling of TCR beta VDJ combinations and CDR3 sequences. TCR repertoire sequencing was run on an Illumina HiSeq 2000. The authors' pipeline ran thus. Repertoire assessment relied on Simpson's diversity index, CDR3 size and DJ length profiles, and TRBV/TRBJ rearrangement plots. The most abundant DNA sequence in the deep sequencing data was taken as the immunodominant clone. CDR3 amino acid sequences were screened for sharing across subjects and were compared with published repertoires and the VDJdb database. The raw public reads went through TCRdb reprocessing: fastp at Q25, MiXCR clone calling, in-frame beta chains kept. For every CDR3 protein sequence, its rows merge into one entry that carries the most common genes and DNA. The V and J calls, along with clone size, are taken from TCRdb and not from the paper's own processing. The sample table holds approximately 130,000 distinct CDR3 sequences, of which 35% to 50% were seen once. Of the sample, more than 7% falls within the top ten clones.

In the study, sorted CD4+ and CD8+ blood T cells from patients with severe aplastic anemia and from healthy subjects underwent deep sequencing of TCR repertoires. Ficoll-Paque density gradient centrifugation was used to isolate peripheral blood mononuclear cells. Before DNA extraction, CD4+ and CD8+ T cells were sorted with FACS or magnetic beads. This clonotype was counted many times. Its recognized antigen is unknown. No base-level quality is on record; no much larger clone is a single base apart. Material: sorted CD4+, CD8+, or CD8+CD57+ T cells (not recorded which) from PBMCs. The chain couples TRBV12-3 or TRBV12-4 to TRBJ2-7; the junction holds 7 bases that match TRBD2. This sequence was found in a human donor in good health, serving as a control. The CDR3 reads CASLSGVAGEGEQYF. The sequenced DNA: TGTGCCAGCCTAAGCGGGGTCGCGGGAGAGGGGGAGCAGTACTTC.